One and the same sample provided the 23 T cell receptor beta chains below, sequenced in a study of cytomegalovirus exposure and HLA in healthy donors. PCR involved 60 Vbeta and 13 Jbeta primers. Profiled with immunoSEQ multiplex PCR; TCRdb holds only in-frame clones, not every one. Of 200,000 or so clones in the sample, less than 85% were seen once. Sample: PBMCs. These receptors were obtained from a man aged 18 to 29 in good health and CMV-seronegative.

This clone was counted ten times or more. The rearrangement joins TRBV28 to TRBJ1-1; D is unclear. The CDR3 has 15 residues. Germline CDR1 MDHEN, CDR2 SYDVKM. The CDR3 region is CASQEIAGFNTEAFF. In nucleotides, the CDR3 is TGTGCTTCCCAGGAGATTGCGGGATTCAACACTGAAGCTTTCTTT. The whole variable domain, remainder taken from reference TRBV28 and TRBJ1-1, is DVKVTQSSRYLVKRTGEKVFLECVQDMDHENMFWYRQDPGLGLRLIYFSYDVKMKEKGDIPEGYSVSREKKERFSLILESASTNQTSMYLCASQEIAGFNTEAFFGQGTRLTVV.

The rearrangement links TRBV5-4 to TRBJ1-4; 11 bases match TRBD1. Germline-derived CDR1 and CDR2 are SGHNT and YYREEE (reference sequence). Unmatched junction bases numbered 6, after V lost 4 bases and J lost 4 bases. This CDR3 region has 16 residues. The chain's CDR3 is CASSRTGGGVNEKLFF. CDR3 nucleotide sequence: TGTGCCAGCAGCCGGACAGGGGGCGGGGTTAATGAAAAACTGTTTTTT.

The V and J genes are TRBV5-1 and TRBJ1-5, with 7 bases fitting TRBD1. V trimming: 4 bases; J trimming: 6 bases; junction bases outside the gene matches: 13. This CDR3 contains 16 residues. CDR1 is SGHRS, CDR2 YFSETQ, per germline. The CDR3 spells CASSPGPDRVGQPQHF. CDR3 nucleotides: TGCGCCAGCAGCCCGGGACCAGACAGGGTGGGTCAGCCCCAGCATTTT.

The DNA for the CDR3 is TGTGCCTGGAGTCGTACAGCTAATGAAAAACTGTTTTTT. Residues: CAWSRTANEKLFF. J is TRBJ1-4 and V is TRBV30; D unclear. The V end lost 2 bases, the J end lost 3 bases, and 7 bases lay between the germline ends. This CDR3 comprises 13 residues. Germline V gene data show CDR1 as GTSNPN and CDR2 as SVGIG (reference sequence).

The table lists this clone with a few counts. This chain links TRBV9 with TRBJ1-5; D is perhaps TRBD1 (5 bases). Germline CDR1 is SGDLS and CDR2 is YYNGEE. The CDR3 is made up of 14 amino acids. Trimming left V 0 bases short and J 1 base short, with 5 bases between. This chain's CDR3 is CASSVGQSNQPQHF. DNA for the CDR3: TGTGCCAGCAGCGTAGGACAGAGCAATCAGCCCCAGCATTTT.

The V call is TRBV2, the J call TRBJ2-3; 10 positions agree with TRBD2. V shed 8 bases and J 0 bases; nucleotides not matched to a gene: 5. Germline V gene lookup returns CDR1 SNHLY and CDR2 FYNNEI. The CDR3 length is 15 residues. The CDR3 reads CASHQREGSTDTQYF. The CDR3 DNA sequence: TGTGCCAGCCACCAGCGGGAGGGAAGCACAGATACGCAGTATTTT.

This clone has only a few counts. The chain carries TRBV4-1 and TRBJ2-1, with TRBD2 identical over 12 bases. The germline CDR1 and CDR2 sequences are MGHRA and YSYEKL. Trimming removed 2 bases from V and 6 bases from J; junction bases left unmatched: 11. CDR3 length: 18 amino acids. In DNA form, the CDR3 reads TGCGCCAGCAGCCAATCCTCACGGGGGACTAGCGGGTTCAATGAGCAGTTCTTC. This gives the protein CASSQSSRGTSGFNEQFF.

The rearrangement uses TRBV6-5 and TRBJ2-5; 12 bases line up with TRBD2. V dropped 7 bases and J dropped 3; count of bases not matched to a gene: 3. Germline V gene lookup returns CDR1 MNHEY and CDR2 SVGAGI. The CDR3 loop spans 14 amino acids. The CDR3: CASKRLAGEETQYF. The DNA of the CDR3 is TGTGCCAGCAAGAGACTAGCGGGAGAAGAGACCCAGTACTTC.

V gene TRBV11-2 combines with J gene TRBJ1-4, with 9 bases lining up with TRBD1. V was clipped by 5 bases and J by 8 bases; unmatched bases: 9. Germline V CDR1 and CDR2: SGHAT, FQNNGV. The CDR3 is 15 amino acids. The CDR3, as DNA: TGTGCCAGCAGCCCCCGGGACAGGGTTAGGGAAAAACTGTTTTTT. Protein sequence: CASSPRDRVREKLFF.

The V call is TRBV27, the J call TRBJ2-4; 11 nucleotides align to TRBD1. The CDR3 extends over 19 amino acids. Germline loops: CDR1 MNHEY, CDR2 SMNVEV (reference sequence). V gave up 4 bases and J gave up 0 bases; unmatched junction bases: 11. The CDR3 sequence is CASSSLPGQGELAKNIQYF. DNA of the CDR3: TGTGCCAGCAGTTCCCTTCCGGGACAGGGGGAACTAGCCAAAAACATTCAGTACTTC.

In this sample, this clone turned up once. This chain links TRBV6-4 with TRBJ2-2; 7 bases agree with TRBD2. After removal of 11 bases from V and 5 bases from J, the junction contained 14 bases not matched to a gene. CDR3 size: 15 residues. Germline assignment: CDR1 MRHNA and CDR2 SNTAGT. This chain's CDR3 is CAEPVGGIGTGELFF. The CDR3, as DNA: TGTGCCGAACCAGTCGGGGGGATAGGGACCGGGGAGCTGTTTTTT.

This clone occurred a few times. This chain links TRBV6-1 with TRBJ1-6, with D perhaps matching TRBD1 (5 bases). Germline values: CDR1 MNHNS, CDR2 SASEGT. V was clipped by 0 bases and J by 7 bases, with 10 bases between them. The CDR3 sequence is 15 residues long. The CDR3: CASSEAAGWNSPLHF. CDR3 in DNA: TGTGCCAGCAGTGAAGCGGCAGGGTGGAATTCACCCCTCCACTTT.

The chain recombines TRBV19 with TRBJ2-3; 11 bases agree with TRBD2. The germline CDR1 and CDR2 sequences are LNHDA and SQIVND (reference sequence). V was clipped by 7 bases and J by 4 bases; unmatched bases: 7. The CDR3 runs 15 residues. The CDR3 DNA reads TGTGCCAGTAATCCTAGCGGGAGGAGTGCAGATACGCAGTATTTT. Translating it yields CASNPSGRSADTQYF.

This clone came up once. The chain has TRBV19 and TRBJ2-7, with D uncertain. Germline CDR1 reads LNHDA; CDR2 reads SQIVND (reference sequence). This CDR3 is built from 13 residues. V was pared by 5 bases and J by 1 base, with 9 bases between. For the CDR3, the DNA is TGTGCCAGTAGTTCCACTTTATCCTACGAGCAGTACTTC. Translation gives CASSSTLSYEQYF.

The count of this clone is one. CDR3 bases: TGTGCCAGTAGTATAAGAGGCTCCTACAATGAGCAGTTCTTC. Protein sequence: CASSIRGSYNEQFF. The chain joins TRBV19 to TRBJ2-1; unclear D gene. The V gene lost 2 bases and the J gene lost 0 bases, with 5 bases spanning the gap. Germline V CDR1 and CDR2: LNHDA, SQIVND (reference sequence). This CDR3 has 14 amino acids. The variable domain in full, with the rest retrieved from reference TRBV19 and TRBJ2-1, is DGGITQSPKYLFRKEGQNVTLSCEQNLNHDAMYWYRQDPGQGLRLIYYSQIVNDFQKGDIAEGYSVSREKKESFPLTVTSAQKNPTAFYLCASSIRGSYNEQFFGPGTRLTVL.

The chain employs TRBV6-1 and TRBJ2-7; TRBD1 aligns across 9 bases. The CDR3 is made up of 15 amino acids. In germline, CDR1 is MNHNS, CDR2 SASEGT. Trimming took 7 bases from V and 0 from J; bases not matched to a gene: 7. This CDR3 is CASTLSGQGSYEQYF. The CDR3 DNA follows: TGTGCCAGCACCCTTTCGGGACAGGGCTCCTACGAGCAGTACTTC.

On this clone itself: At the DNA level, this CDR3 is encoded by other sequences in the same sample as well. The chain couples TRBV6-1 to TRBJ2-7; the match to TRBD1 covers 7 bases. The junction had 4 bases not matched to a gene; V was cut back by 3 bases and J by 2 bases. Germline CDR1 is MNHNS and CDR2 is SASEGT. This CDR3 contains 14 residues. CDR3 nucleotides: TGTGCCAGCAGTGAGACAGGGAGAACCTACGAGCAGTACTTC. Translated, it gives CASSETGRTYEQYF.

The V gene is TRBV6-5, the J gene TRBJ2-7; no firm D call. The CDR3 length is 15 residues. Germline CDR1 reads MNHEY; CDR2 reads SVGAGI. V was clipped by 6 bases and J by 2 bases, with 17 bases between them. In nucleotides, the CDR3 is TGTGCCAGCAGCGCCGGTCAGGTTAACCCCTACGAGCAGTACTTC. The encoded protein is CASSAGQVNPYEQYF.

The genes are TRBV27 and TRBJ2-7, with 8 positions matching TRBD2. The CDR3 totals 16 residues. Trimming removed 3 bases from V and 3 bases from J; junction bases left unmatched: 10. Germline lookup yields CDR1 MNHEY and CDR2 SMNVEV (reference sequence). The CDR3 loop is CASSFTGSGRGYEQYF. CDR3 bases: TGTGCCAGCAGTTTCACCGGGAGCGGGAGAGGCTACGAGCAGTACTTC.

The count of this clone is one. The chain combines TRBV7-8 with TRBJ2-1; 9 positions agree with TRBD1. Germline V gene lookup returns CDR1 SGHVS and CDR2 FQNEAQ. V trimming: 0 bases; J trimming: 9 bases; junction bases outside the gene matches: 3. CDR3 size: 14 residues. CDR3 sequence (DNA): TGTGCCAGCAGCTTAGCCGCGACAGGGGGTGAGCAGTTCTTC. Residues: CASSLAATGGEQFF.

This rearrangement joins TRBV6-5 to TRBJ2-5, with 8 bases lining up with TRBD2. CDR1 and CDR2 from the germline V gene are MNHEY and SVGAGI. J was trimmed by 5 bases and V by 0 bases; bases with no gene match: 2. There are 14 residues in the CDR3. The CDR3 nucleotides read TGTGCCAGCAGTTACTCGAGCGGGAGCGAGACCCAGTACTTC. This sequence encodes CASSYSSGSETQYF.

V is TRBV4-1 and J is TRBJ1-4; TRBD1 is a possible D gene (5 bases). The CDR3 has 15 amino acids. Germline V gene lookup returns CDR1 MGHRA and CDR2 YSYEKL. V was pared by 5 bases and J by 8 bases, with 18 bases between. CDR3 loop: CASSAKVGEGEKLFF. For the CDR3, the DNA is TGCGCCAGCAGCGCGAAAGTGGGGGAGGGCGAAAAACTGTTTTTT.

This clone was seen a handful of times. The chain recombines TRBV21-1 with TRBJ2-3; the table's D call TRBD1 went unverified against the DNA. TRBV21-1 has pseudogene status. The CDR3 contains 15 residues. This chain's CDR3 is CARTERQGCTDTQYF. The CDR3 region has the DNA TGTGCCAGGACCGAACGACAGGGATGCACAGATACGCAGTATTTT.